These 25 T cell receptor beta chains came from one sample sequenced in a study of T cells after yellow fever vaccination (dated by TCRdb to the late 2010s). Libraries were prepared through 5' RACE. The run used an Illumina HiSeq 2500. Starting from the raw public reads, TCRdb applied fastp trimming at Q25, assembled clones with MiXCR and retained in-frame beta chains. Identical CDR3 protein sequences are pooled into one entry, listed with their most common genes and DNA. In this sample the table shows approximately 600,000 distinct CDR3 sequences, 12% of which occur a single time. Just under 15% of the sample rests with the top ten. The label giving this sample's treatment or condition can be read as: live attenuated yellow fever vaccine strain. Sequenced material: PBMCs, taken on the day of the yellow fever booster vaccination. The receptors stem from a young man who received the YFV17D yellow fever vaccine.

Here the CDR3 reads CASALTSDIQYF. The CDR3 region has the DNA TGTGCCAGCGCCCTAACAAGTGACATTCAGTACTTC. The rearrangement links TRBV6-2 or TRBV6-3 to TRBJ2-4; D gene ambiguous. The CDR3 totals 12 residues. The germline gives CDR1 MNHEY, CDR2 SVGEGT. The germline V and J ends were trimmed by 8 bases and 8 bases, with 13 bases remaining between them.

In its sample, this clonotype was seen many times. The V and J genes are TRBV20-1 and TRBJ1-5; 7 nucleotides line up with TRBD1. With 6 bases clipped from V and 1 base from J, the junction kept 6 bases outside the gene matches. The CDR3 is 14 amino acids. CDR1 is DFQATT and CDR2 is SNEGSKA in the germline V gene (reference sequence). This chain's CDR3 is CSAEGATSNQPQHF. As DNA, the CDR3 is TGCAGTGCCGAGGGGGCAACCAGCAATCAGCCCCAGCATTTT.

This clonotype turned up a few times. The chain is built from TRBV10-3 and TRBJ2-5, with D possibly TRBD1 on 5 matching bases. The germline CDR1 and CDR2 sequences are ENHRY and SYGVKD. The CDR3 sequence is 14 residues long. V lost 7 bases to trimming and J lost 0 bases, with 12 bases between them. The CDR3 reads CAITETVYQETQYF. CDR3 bases: TGTGCCATCACCGAGACAGTGTACCAAGAGACCCAGTACTTC.

The chain uses TRBV12-3 or TRBV12-4 and TRBJ1-3; 8 bases are shared with TRBD1. V was clipped by 10 bases and J by 2 bases; unmatched bases: 7. The CDR3 sequence is 14 residues long. CDR3 DNA sequence: TGTGCCATACAAGCGGACAGGGCTGGAAACACCATATATTTT. Protein: CAIQADRAGNTIYF.

A few counts support this clonotype. The genes are TRBV4-1 and TRBJ2-1, with D perhaps matching TRBD2 (6 bases). This CDR3 is 13 amino acids long. Germline CDR1 reads MGHRA; CDR2 reads YSYEKL. Trimming took off 5 bases at V and 8 bases at J, with 13 bases between the two ends. The chain's CDR3 is CASSKILADEQFF. The CDR3 DNA follows: TGCGCCAGCAGCAAAATACTAGCTGATGAGCAGTTCTTC.

This chain connects TRBV9 to TRBJ2-3, with D maybe TRBD2 (5 bases). V lost 2 bases and J lost 1, with 11 bases in between. Germline V gene data show CDR1 as SGDLS and CDR2 as YYNGEE. CDR3 length equals 15 residues. CDR3 coding DNA: TGTGCCAGCAGCGTTGAGGGAAGAGGCACAGATACGCAGTATTTT. The encoded protein is CASSVEGRGTDTQYF. Drawing the rest from reference TRBV9 and TRBJ2-3, the complete variable domain is DSGVTQTPKHLITATGQRVTLRCSPRSGDLSVYWYQQSLDQGLQFLIQYYNGEERAKGNILERFSAQQFPDLHSELNLSSLELGDSALYFCASSVEGRGTDTQYFGPGTRLTVL.

This clonotype was observed a few times. The rearrangement links TRBV5-4 to TRBJ2-7; 7 nucleotides match TRBD1. The length of the CDR3 is 15 residues. Unmatched junction bases numbered 9, after V lost 0 bases and J lost 6 bases. Germline CDR1 and CDR2: SGHNT and YYREEE (reference sequence). CDR3 protein: CASSLGVGQEREQYF. The CDR3 bases are TGTGCCAGCAGCTTGGGAGTCGGACAGGAACGCGAGCAGTACTTC. Full variable domain (remainder filled in from reference TRBV5-4 and TRBJ2-7): ETGVTQSPTHLIKTRGQQVTLRCSSQSGHNTVSWYQQALGQGPQFIFQYYREEENGRGNFPPRFSGLQFPNYSSELNVNALELDDSALYLCASSLGVGQEREQYFGPGTRLTVT.

This clonotype was observed a handful of times. This sequence joins TRBV20-1 and TRBJ2-3; 10 bases are a match to TRBD2. Trimming took 4 bases from V and 3 from J; bases not matched to a gene: 13. The CDR3 is 17 amino acids. In germline, CDR1 is DFQATT, CDR2 SNEGSKA (reference sequence). The CDR3 sequence: CSANPHLAGVLTDTQYF. In DNA form, the CDR3 reads TGCAGTGCTAACCCCCACCTAGCGGGAGTGTTAACAGATACGCAGTATTTT.

This clonotype was counted many times. The chain has TRBV29-1 and TRBJ2-7, with D unclear. CDR3 length equals 11 residues. Germline assignment: CDR1 SQVTM and CDR2 ANQGSEA. The ends were cut back, 4 bases at V and 4 bases at J, with 8 bases in the middle. The chain's CDR3 is CSVVIGYEQYF. The CDR3 bases are TGCAGCGTTGTTATTGGTTACGAGCAGTACTTC.

J is TRBJ2-3 and V is TRBV20-1, with D unresolved. The germline V and J ends were trimmed by 5 bases and 1 base, with 16 bases remaining between them. The germline CDR1 and CDR2 sequences are DFQATT and SNEGSKA (reference sequence). This CDR3 spans 15 amino acids. In DNA, the CDR3 is TGCAGTGCTCATGACCCGTACCCTCGCACAGATACGCAGTATTTT. It specifies CSAHDPYPRTDTQYF.

This clonotype was detected only a few times. V and J are TRBV12-3 or TRBV12-4 and TRBJ2-1; D call uncertain. The CDR3 length is 13 residues. V shed 7 bases and J shed 4 bases, with 11 bases lying between them. The CDR3 protein is CASTVAGYNEQFF. In nucleotides, the CDR3 is TGTGCCAGCACCGTTGCCGGTTACAATGAGCAGTTCTTC.

The table lists this clonotype with a few counts. The chain links TRBV10-3 to TRBJ1-1; 7 bases map to TRBD1. The CDR3 is 16 amino acids. CDR1 and CDR2 (germline): ENHRY, SYGVKD. V lost 7 bases, J lost 5 bases, and 16 bases stayed unmatched. The CDR3 DNA follows: TGTGCCATCACCCCGGGACAGAAACAGGCAAATACTGAAGCTTTCTTT. Its translation: CAITPGQKQANTEAFF.

This chain connects TRBV5-6 to TRBJ1-1; D might be TRBD1 (5 bases). Germline-derived CDR1 and CDR2 are SGHDT and YYEEEE. Between the trimmed V and J ends, which lost 4 bases and 4 bases, there was a span of 17 bases. The CDR3 contains 15 residues. The DNA of the CDR3 is TGTGCCAGCAGCCTAACGACTGGGGGGATCACTGAAGCTTTCTTT. Protein product: CASSLTTGGITEAFF.

Only a few counts were recorded for this clonotype. This sequence joins TRBV15 and TRBJ2-2; no clear D. CDR3 length: 16 amino acids. Germline CDR1 and CDR2: LNHNV and YYDKDF (reference sequence). V was clipped by 7 bases and J by 1 base, with 16 bases between them. CDR3 sequence: CATTSEGGMNTGELFF. Here the CDR3 DNA reads TGTGCCACCACCTCGGAAGGTGGGATGAACACCGGGGAGCTGTTTTTT.

This sequence joins TRBV6-2 or TRBV6-3 and TRBJ2-3, with 10 bases lining up with TRBD2. V dropped 0 bases and J dropped 4; count of bases not matched to a gene: 10. Germline V gene sequence: CDR1 MNHEY, CDR2 SVGEGT. The CDR3 sequence is 18 residues long. Written as DNA, the CDR3 is TGTGCCAGCAGTTACTCGACGGAACTAGCGGGAAGCCCAGATACGCAGTATTTT. The encoded protein is CASSYSTELAGSPDTQYF.

The CDR3 DNA sequence: TGCAGTGCATGGGACCCCGGGACCTACGAGCAGTACTTC. Translated: CSAWDPGTYEQYF. The V call is TRBV20-1, the J call TRBJ2-7; D could derive from TRBD1 or TRBD2 (5 bases each). The CDR3 sequence is 13 residues long. The germline V gene encodes CDR1 DFQATT and CDR2 SNEGSKA (reference sequence). V lost 6 bases and J lost 2, with 14 bases in between.

The rearrangement links TRBV19 to TRBJ1-4, with D uncertain. This CDR3 is 15 amino acids long. Germline values: CDR1 LNHDA, CDR2 SQIVND (reference sequence). Trimming took off 7 bases at V and 3 bases at J, with 15 bases between the two ends. CDR3 in DNA: TGTGCCAGTAACCTGGTGGGGTTGGCTAATGAAAAACTGTTTTTT. Its translation is CASNLVGLANEKLFF. Combining the CDR3 with reference TRBV19 and TRBJ1-4 gives the whole variable domain DGGITQSPKYLFRKEGQNVTLSCEQNLNHDAMYWYRQDPGQGLRLIYYSQIVNDFQKGDIAEGYSVSREKKESFPLTVTSAQKNPTAFYLCASNLVGLANEKLFFGSGTQLSVL.

This clonotype has a handful of counts. This rearrangement joins TRBV20-1 to TRBJ2-2, with 10 bases identical to TRBD2. The CDR3 has 12 residues. Trimming at V came to 6 bases and at J to 10 bases, leaving 5 bases not matched to a gene. From germline, CDR1 is DFQATT and CDR2 SNEGSKA (reference sequence). Here the CDR3 reads CSARTSGPELFF. For the CDR3, the DNA is TGCAGTGCCAGGACTAGCGGCCCGGAGCTGTTTTTT.

The rearrangement joins TRBV2 to TRBJ2-7; 13 bases match TRBD2. The length of the CDR3 is 13 residues. Germline V gene data show CDR1 as SNHLY and CDR2 as FYNNEI. Trimming removed 8 bases from V and 6 bases from J; junction bases left unmatched: 4. CDR3 protein: CASRGTSGVEQYF. CDR3 bases: TGTGCCAGCCGGGGGACTAGCGGGGTCGAGCAGTACTTC. The entire variable domain, with the rest obtained from reference TRBV2 and TRBJ2-7, is as follows: EPEVTQTPSHQVTQMGQEVILRCVPISNHLYFYWYRQILGQKVEFLVSFYNNEISEKSEIFDDQFSVERPDGSNFTLKIRSTKLEDSAMYFCASRGTSGVEQYFGPGTRLTVT.

The rearrangement links TRBV29-1 to TRBJ2-7; no firm D call. V was trimmed by 3 bases and J by 1 base, leaving 10 bases between them. This CDR3 has 13 residues. Germline V gene data show CDR1 as SQVTM and CDR2 as ANQGSEA. DNA of the CDR3: TGCAGCGTTGATGGGCCGAGTTCCTACGAGCAGTACTTC. Its protein product is CSVDGPSSYEQYF.

The gene calls are TRBV12-3 or TRBV12-4 and TRBJ1-3, with D perhaps matching TRBD1 (5 bases). This CDR3 comprises 14 residues. V lost 1 base to trimming and J lost 7 bases, with 11 bases between them. CDR3 DNA: TGTGCCAGCAGTTTAGTATTGGGGGAGAACACCATATATTTT. It specifies CASSLVLGENTIYF.

This clonotype appeared many times. V is TRBV20-1 and J is TRBJ2-1; possibly TRBD1 or TRBD2 for D (5 bases each). Trimming pared 4 bases from V and 13 bases from J, leaving 20 bases between. Germline CDR1 DFQATT, CDR2 SNEGSKA (reference sequence). The length of the CDR3 is 13 residues. In DNA, the CDR3 is TGCAGTGCTAATCCGGGACCCCCGAGGGAACAGTTCTTC. As protein: CSANPGPPREQFF.

This chain's CDR3 is CASRPQGRQPQHF. DNA for the CDR3: TGTGCCAGCAGACCACAGGGGAGGCAGCCCCAGCATTTT. The chain combines TRBV6-2 or TRBV6-3 with TRBJ1-5, with 7 positions matching TRBD1. CDR3 length: 13 residues. The V gene's germline CDR1 is MNHEY and CDR2 SVGEGT. V was clipped by 6 bases and J by 7 bases; unmatched bases: 6.

This clonotype was counted only a few times. A read error may account for a junction end that differs from germline. The chain employs TRBV3-1 and TRBJ1-4; 8 bases map to TRBD1. This CDR3 comprises 14 residues. Germline CDR1 reads LGHDT; CDR2 reads YNNKEL (reference sequence). The CDR3: CASNMGTGNGKLFF. CDR3 nucleotide sequence: TGTGCCAGCAATATGGGGACAGGCAATGGAAAACTGTTTTTT.

This clonotype turned up a few times. This sequence joins TRBV4-1 and TRBJ2-7, with 8 bases fitting TRBD2. The CDR3 spans 13 residues. Germline V gene lookup returns CDR1 MGHRA and CDR2 YSYEKL. Losses at the gene ends were 5 bases for V and 2 bases for J; bases not matched to a gene: 2. CDR3 in DNA: TGCGCCAGCAGCAAGACTAGCGCCTACGAGCAGTACTTC. It translates to CASSKTSAYEQYF.